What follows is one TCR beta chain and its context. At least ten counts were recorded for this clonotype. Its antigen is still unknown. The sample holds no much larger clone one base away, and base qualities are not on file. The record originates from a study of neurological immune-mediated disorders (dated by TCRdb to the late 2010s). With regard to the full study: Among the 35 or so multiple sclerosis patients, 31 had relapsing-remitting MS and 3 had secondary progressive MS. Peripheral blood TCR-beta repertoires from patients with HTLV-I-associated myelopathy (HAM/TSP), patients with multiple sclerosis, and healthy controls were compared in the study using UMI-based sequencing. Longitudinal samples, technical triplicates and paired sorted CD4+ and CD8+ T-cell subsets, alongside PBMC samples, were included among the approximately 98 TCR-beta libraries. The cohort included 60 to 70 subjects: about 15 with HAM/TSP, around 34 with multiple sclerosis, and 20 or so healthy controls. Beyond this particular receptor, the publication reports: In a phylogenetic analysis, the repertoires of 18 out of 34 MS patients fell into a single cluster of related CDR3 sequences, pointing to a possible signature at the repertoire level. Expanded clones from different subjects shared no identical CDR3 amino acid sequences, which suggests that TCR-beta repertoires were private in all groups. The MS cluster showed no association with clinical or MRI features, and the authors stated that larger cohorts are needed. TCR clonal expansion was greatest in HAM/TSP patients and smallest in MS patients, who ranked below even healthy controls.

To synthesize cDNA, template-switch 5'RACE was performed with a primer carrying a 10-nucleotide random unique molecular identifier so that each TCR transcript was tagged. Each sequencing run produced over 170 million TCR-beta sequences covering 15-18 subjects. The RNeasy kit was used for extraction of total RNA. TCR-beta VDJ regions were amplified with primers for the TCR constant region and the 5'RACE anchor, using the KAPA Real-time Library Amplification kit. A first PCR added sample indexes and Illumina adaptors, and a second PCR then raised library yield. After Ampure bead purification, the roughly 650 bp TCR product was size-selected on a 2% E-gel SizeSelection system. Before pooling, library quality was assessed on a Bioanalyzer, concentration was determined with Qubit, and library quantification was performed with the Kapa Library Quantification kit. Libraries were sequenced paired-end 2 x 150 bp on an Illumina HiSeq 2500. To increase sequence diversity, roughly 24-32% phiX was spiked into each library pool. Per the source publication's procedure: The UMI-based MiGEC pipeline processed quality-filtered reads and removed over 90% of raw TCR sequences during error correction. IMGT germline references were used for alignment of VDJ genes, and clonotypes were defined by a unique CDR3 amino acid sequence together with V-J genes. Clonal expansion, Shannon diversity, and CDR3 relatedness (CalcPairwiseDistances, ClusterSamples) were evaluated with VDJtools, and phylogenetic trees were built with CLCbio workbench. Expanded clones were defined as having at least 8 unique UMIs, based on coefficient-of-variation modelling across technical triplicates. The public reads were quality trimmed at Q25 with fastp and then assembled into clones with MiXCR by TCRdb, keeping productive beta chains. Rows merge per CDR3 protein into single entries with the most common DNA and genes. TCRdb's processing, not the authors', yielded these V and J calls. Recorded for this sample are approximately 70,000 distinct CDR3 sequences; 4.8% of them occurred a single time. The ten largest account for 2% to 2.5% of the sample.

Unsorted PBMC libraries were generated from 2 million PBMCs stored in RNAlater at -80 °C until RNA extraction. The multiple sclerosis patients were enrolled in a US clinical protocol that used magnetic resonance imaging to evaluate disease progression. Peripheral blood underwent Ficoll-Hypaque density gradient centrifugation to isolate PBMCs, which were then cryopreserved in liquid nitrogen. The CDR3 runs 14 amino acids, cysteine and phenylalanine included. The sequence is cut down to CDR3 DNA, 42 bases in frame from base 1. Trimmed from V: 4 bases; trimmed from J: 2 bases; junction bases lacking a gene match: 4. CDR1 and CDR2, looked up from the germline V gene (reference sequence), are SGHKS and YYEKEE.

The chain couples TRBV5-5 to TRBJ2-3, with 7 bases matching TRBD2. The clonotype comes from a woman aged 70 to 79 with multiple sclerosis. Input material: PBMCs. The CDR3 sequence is CASSPRDYTDTQYF. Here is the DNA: TGTGCCAGCAGCCCCCGGGACTACACAGATACGCAGTATTTT.